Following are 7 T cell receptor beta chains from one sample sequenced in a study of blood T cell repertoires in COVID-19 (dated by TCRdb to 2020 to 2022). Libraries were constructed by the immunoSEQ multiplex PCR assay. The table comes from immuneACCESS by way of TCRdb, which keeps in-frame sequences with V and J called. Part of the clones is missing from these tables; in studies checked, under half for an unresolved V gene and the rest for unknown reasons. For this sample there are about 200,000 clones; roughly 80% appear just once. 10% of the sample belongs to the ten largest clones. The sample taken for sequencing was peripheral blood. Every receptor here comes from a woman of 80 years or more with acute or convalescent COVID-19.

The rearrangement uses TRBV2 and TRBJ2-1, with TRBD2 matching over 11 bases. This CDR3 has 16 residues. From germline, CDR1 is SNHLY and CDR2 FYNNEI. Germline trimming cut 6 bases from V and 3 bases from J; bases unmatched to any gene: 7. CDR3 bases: TGTGCCAGCAGCGCCTGGACTAGCGGGCTCTACAATGAGCAGTTCTTC. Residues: CASSAWTSGLYNEQFF.

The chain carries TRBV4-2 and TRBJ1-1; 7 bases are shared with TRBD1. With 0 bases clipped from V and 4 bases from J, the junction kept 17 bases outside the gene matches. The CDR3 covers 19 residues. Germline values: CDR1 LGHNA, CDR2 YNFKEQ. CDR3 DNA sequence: TGTGCCAGCAGCCAAGAAACCCCGGACAGGCCTGGATTGGGCACTGAAGCTTTCTTT. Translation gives CASSQETPDRPGLGTEAFF.

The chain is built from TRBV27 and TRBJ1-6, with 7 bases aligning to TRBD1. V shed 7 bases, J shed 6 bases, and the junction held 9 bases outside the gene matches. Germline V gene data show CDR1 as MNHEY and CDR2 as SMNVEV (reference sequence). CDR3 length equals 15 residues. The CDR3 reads CASTPDRVGNSPLHF. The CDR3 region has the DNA TGTGCCAGCACCCCCGACAGGGTGGGTAATTCACCCCTCCACTTT.

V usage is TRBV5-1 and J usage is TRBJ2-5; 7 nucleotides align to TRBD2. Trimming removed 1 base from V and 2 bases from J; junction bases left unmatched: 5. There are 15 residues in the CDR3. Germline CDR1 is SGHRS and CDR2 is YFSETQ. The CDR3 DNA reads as TGCGCCAGCAGCTTGTTTCTAGCGGCACAAGAGACCCAGTACTTC. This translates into CASSLFLAAQETQYF.

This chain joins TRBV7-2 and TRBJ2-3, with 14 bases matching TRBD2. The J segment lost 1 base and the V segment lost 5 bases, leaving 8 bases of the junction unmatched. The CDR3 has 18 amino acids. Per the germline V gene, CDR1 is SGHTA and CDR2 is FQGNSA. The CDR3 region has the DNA TGTGCCAGCAGCGTCGGGACTAGCGGGAGAAGAGGCACAGATACGCAGTATTTT. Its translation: CASSVGTSGRRGTDTQYF.

In nucleotides, the CDR3 is TGTGCCAGTATCAAAACAGGGGACGGAAACACCATATATTTT. As protein: CASIKTGDGNTIYF. The V and J genes are TRBV19 and TRBJ1-3; TRBD1 aligns across 7 bases. The CDR3 length is 14 residues. J lost 4 bases, V lost 7 bases, and 7 bases had no gene match. The germline V gene encodes CDR1 LNHDA and CDR2 SQIVND (reference sequence).

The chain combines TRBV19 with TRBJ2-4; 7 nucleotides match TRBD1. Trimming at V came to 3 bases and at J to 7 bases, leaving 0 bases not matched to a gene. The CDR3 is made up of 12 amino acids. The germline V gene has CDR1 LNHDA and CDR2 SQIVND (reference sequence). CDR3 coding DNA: TGTGCCAGTAGTATCAGGGGGAACATTCAGTACTTC. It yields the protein CASSIRGNIQYF.